The source of this TCR beta chain is a study of blood T cells in healthy people across ages. Study findings and constraints: Total diversity from one million sequenced T cells was likely underestimated. It was not known whether donors were CMV positive (a possible confounder of expanded clonotype changes). Long-lived donors had more naive CD4+ cells and higher diversity than aged donors.

About this clonotype itself: Its matching antigen is unknown.

In germline, CDR1 is SGHRS, CDR2 YFSETQ. CDR3 size: 14 residues. V lost 3 bases, J lost 5 bases, and 13 bases lay in between. The second PCR ran about 6 to 11 cycles with a sample-barcoded 5' primer and J-beta primers. CDR3-containing paired-end reads numbered at least 2.5 million in each sample. One entry per CDR3 protein, called by TCRdb with MiXCR from the 5' RACE reads. The sample includes around 690,000 distinct CDR3 sequences, roughly 58% of them seen just once. This clonotype was obtained from a man aged 55 to 69 in good health. The sample consisted of blood. The rearrangement uses TRBV5-1 and TRBJ2-3, with D possibly called TRBD1 or TRBD2 (5 bases each). The CDR3 nucleotides are TGCGCCAGCAGCTACCGGGAACAGGTAGATACGCAGTATTTT. Translated, it gives CASSYREQVDTQYF.